This T cell receptor beta chain was found in a study of T-cell reconstitution after alpha-beta-depleted transplantation in children. V lost 4 bases and J lost 2, with 9 bases in between. From germline, CDR1 is ENHRY and CDR2 SYGVKD. The CDR3 sequence is 13 residues long. Broader study findings: Most T-cell counts and diversity one year after the transplant came from T cells that were newly produced. In some patients, recipient T cells and intrathymic progenitors surviving conditioning explained high day-60 diversity. Alpha-beta T cells about two months after transplant reportedly derived from several hundred expanded graft clones.

Regarding this clonotype: Its antigen is still unknown.

For TCRbeta, the library was prepared with unique molecular identifiers. TCRdb analysed the PCR reads with MiXCR anew, one entry per CDR3 protein. This sample carries approximately 250,000 distinct CDR3 sequences, about 25% of them seen once, and the ten largest clones take roughly 2.6%. This material consisted of PBMCs, taken before TCRalphabeta/CD19-depleted stem cell transplant. This chain connects TRBV10-3 to TRBJ2-7; D gene uncertain. The sequence came from a girl aged 2-10 years with Fanconi anemia, due to receive a stem cell transplant. The CDR3 is CAISGKSPYEQYF. In DNA form, the CDR3 reads TGTGCCATCAGTGGGAAGAGTCCCTACGAGCAGTACTTC.